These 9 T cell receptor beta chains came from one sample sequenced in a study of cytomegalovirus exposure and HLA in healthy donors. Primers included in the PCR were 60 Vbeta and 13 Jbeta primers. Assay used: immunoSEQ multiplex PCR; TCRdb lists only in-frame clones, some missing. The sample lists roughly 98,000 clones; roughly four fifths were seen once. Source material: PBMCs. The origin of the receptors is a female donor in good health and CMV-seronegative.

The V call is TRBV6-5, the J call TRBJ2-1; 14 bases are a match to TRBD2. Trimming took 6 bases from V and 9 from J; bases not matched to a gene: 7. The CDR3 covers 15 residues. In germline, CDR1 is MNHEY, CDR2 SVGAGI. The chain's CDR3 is CASSDGLAGGSEQFF. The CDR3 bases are TGTGCCAGCAGCGACGGACTAGCGGGAGGTAGTGAGCAGTTCTTC.

The CDR3 DNA follows: TGTGCGCAACCCACGGGGAATGAGCAGTTCTTC. It translates to CAQPTGNEQFF. The chain joins TRBV2 to TRBJ2-1, with a weak D call TRBD2 (5 bases). CDR1 and CDR2 (germline): SNHLY, FYNNEI. The CDR3 totals 11 residues.

For the CDR3, the DNA is TGTGCCAGCAGTGATTGGTTTAGCGGGGGGCAATACAATGAGCAGTTCTTC. It encodes CASSDWFSGGQYNEQFF. The chain recombines TRBV6-1 with TRBJ2-1; 10 nucleotides align to TRBD2. CDR1 is MNHNS and CDR2 is SASEGT in the germline V gene. The CDR3 has 17 residues. J gave up 4 bases and V 3 bases, and 9 bases lay outside the gene matches.

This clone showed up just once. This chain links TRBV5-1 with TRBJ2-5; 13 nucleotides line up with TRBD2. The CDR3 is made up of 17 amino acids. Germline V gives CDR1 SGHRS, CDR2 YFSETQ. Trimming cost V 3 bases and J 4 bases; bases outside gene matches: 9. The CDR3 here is CASSSGLAGIGRETQYF. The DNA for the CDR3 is TGCGCCAGCAGCTCGGGACTAGCGGGGATAGGCAGAGAGACCCAGTACTTC.

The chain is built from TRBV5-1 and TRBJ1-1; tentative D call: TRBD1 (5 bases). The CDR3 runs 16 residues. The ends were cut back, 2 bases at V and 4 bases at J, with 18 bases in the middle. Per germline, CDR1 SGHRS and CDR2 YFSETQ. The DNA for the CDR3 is TGCGCCAGCAGCTTCGCGGGGCCACGGCAGGGCACTGAAGCTTTCTTT. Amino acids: CASSFAGPRQGTEAFF.

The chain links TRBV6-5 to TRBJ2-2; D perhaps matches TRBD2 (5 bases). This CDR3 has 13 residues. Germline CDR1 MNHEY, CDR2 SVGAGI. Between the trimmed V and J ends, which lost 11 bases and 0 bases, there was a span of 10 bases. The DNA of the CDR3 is TGTGCCTGTAGCGACGCGAACACCGGGGAGCTGTTTTTT. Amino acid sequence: CACSDANTGELFF.

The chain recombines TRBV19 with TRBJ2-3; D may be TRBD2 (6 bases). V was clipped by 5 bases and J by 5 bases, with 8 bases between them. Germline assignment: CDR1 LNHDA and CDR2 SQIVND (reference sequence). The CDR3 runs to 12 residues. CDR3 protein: CASSGGGDTQYF. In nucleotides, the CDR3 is TGTGCCAGTAGTGGGGGAGGAGATACGCAGTATTTT.

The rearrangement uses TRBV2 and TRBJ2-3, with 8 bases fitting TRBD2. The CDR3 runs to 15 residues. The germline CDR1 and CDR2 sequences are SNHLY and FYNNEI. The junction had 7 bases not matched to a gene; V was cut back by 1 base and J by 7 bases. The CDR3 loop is CASSEEGGGPNTQYF. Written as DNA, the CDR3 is TGTGCCAGCAGTGAAGAGGGCGGGGGGCCAAATACGCAGTATTTT. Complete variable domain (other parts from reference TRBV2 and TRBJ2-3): EPEVTQTPSHQVTQMGQEVILRCVPISNHLYFYWYRQILGQKVEFLVSFYNNEISEKSEIFDDQFSVERPDGSNFTLKIRSTKLEDSAMYFCASSEEGGGPNTQYFGPGTRLTVL.

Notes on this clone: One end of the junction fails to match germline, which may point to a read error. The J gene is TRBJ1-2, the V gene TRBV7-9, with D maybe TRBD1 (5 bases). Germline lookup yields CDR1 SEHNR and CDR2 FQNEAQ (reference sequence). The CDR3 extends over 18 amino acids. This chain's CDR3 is CSSSLERVRRGNPYGYTF. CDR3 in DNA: TGTTCCAGCAGCTTAGAGCGTGTCAGGCGGGGGAATCCTTATGGCTACACCTTC.